These 28 T cell receptor beta chains were all obtained from the same sample, sequenced in a study of blood T cell repertoires in COVID-19 (dated by TCRdb to the early 2020s). Libraries were made using the immunoSEQ multiplex PCR assay. Imported from immuneACCESS, the table was reduced by TCRdb to in-frame sequences with V and J called. These copies leave out some clones; in studies compared against another copy, an unresolved V gene accounts for under half, and the cause of the remainder is not known. The sample contains over 150,000 clones, just over 90% of them found a single time. Clones ranked in the top ten supply 2% to 3% of the sample. The sample taken for sequencing was peripheral blood. All receptors come from a man aged 18 to 30 with acute or convalescent COVID-19.

V usage is TRBV19 and J usage is TRBJ1-4, with D possibly TRBD1 on 6 matching bases. With 5 bases removed from V and 8 bases from J, the gap between germline ends came to 15 bases. This CDR3 is 14 amino acids long. From germline, CDR1 is LNHDA and CDR2 SQIVND (reference sequence). This CDR3 is CASSVGTKKEKLFF. The CDR3 coding sequence is TGTGCCAGTAGTGTCGGGACAAAGAAGGAAAAACTGTTTTTT.

The rearrangement uses TRBV3-1 (or the pseudogene TRBV3-2) and TRBJ2-7; TRBD2 matches at 10 bases. Germline V gene sequence: CDR1 LGHDT, CDR2 YNNKEL (reference sequence). Trimming took 4 bases from V and 1 from J; bases not matched to a gene: 4. The CDR3 has 15 amino acids. The CDR3: CASSPASGGSYEQYF. CDR3 bases: TGTGCCAGCAGCCCGGCTAGCGGGGGTTCCTACGAGCAGTACTTC.

J is TRBJ2-7 and V is TRBV21-1; TRBD1 reflects the table's D call only, with no check against the DNA. TRBV21-1 counts as a pseudogene. The CDR3 has 17 amino acids. The CDR3 loop is CASTPTGTGGATYEQYF. The DNA for the CDR3 is TGTGCCAGCACGCCAACCGGGACAGGGGGCGCGACCTACGAGCAGTACTTC.

The rearrangement links TRBV5-8 to TRBJ1-2, with TRBD1 matching 8 bases. Germline-derived CDR1 and CDR2 are SGHTS and YDEGEE. Germline trimming cut 2 bases from V and 6 bases from J; bases unmatched to any gene: 6. The CDR3 runs 14 residues. Here the CDR3 DNA reads TGTGCCAGCAGCTTCTTACAGGGGGTTAATGGCTACACCTTC. It is translated as CASSFLQGVNGYTF. The full variable domain, completed using reference TRBV5-8 and TRBJ1-2, is EAGVTQSPTHLIKTRGQQATLRCSPISGHTSVYWYQQALGLGLQFLLWYDEGEERNRGNFPPRFSGRQFPNYSSELNVNALELEDSALYLCASSFLQGVNGYTFGSGTRLTVV.

The chain is built from TRBV3-1 (or the pseudogene TRBV3-2) and TRBJ2-3, with D hard to call. CDR3 length: 12 amino acids. Trimming cost V 4 bases and J 0 bases, with 2 bases left between them. The germline V gene encodes CDR1 LGHDT and CDR2 YNNKEL (reference sequence). CDR3 bases: TGTGCCAGCAGCCCTAGCACAGATACGCAGTATTTT. Its protein product is CASSPSTDTQYF.

This sequence joins TRBV5-6 and TRBJ2-2; 7 bases agree with TRBD2. V trimming: 4 bases; J trimming: 4 bases; junction bases outside the gene matches: 7. Germline V gives CDR1 SGHDT, CDR2 YYEEEE. This CDR3 is built from 15 residues. The CDR3 loop reads CASSELAPGTGELFF. CDR3 DNA: TGTGCCAGCAGCGAACTAGCGCCTGGCACCGGGGAGCTGTTTTTT.

The rearrangement joins TRBV5-1 to TRBJ1-1; D gene unclear. This CDR3 spans 14 amino acids. Trimming pared 0 bases from V and 1 base from J, leaving 7 bases between. Germline CDR1 reads SGHRS; CDR2 reads YFSETQ. The CDR3 protein is CASSLVEGNTEAFF. CDR3 in DNA: TGCGCCAGCAGCTTGGTTGAGGGGAACACTGAAGCTTTCTTT.

This chain's CDR3 is CAWSRTSGTDTQYF. CDR3 DNA sequence: TGTGCCTGGAGTCGGACTAGCGGCACAGATACGCAGTATTTT. V and J are TRBV30 and TRBJ2-3, with 9 bases identical to TRBD2. Germline lookup yields CDR1 GTSNPN and CDR2 SVGIG (reference sequence). V dropped 2 bases and J dropped 1; count of bases not matched to a gene: 1. This CDR3 comprises 14 residues.

The V call is TRBV11-2, the J call TRBJ1-1, with a weak D call TRBD1 (6 bases). Trimming took 5 bases from V and 1 from J, leaving 8 bases between them. CDR3 length: 13 residues. The germline CDR1 and CDR2 sequences are SGHAT and FQNNGV. The CDR3 sequence is CASSTDRNTEAFF. The CDR3 bases are TGTGCCAGCAGCACGGACAGGAACACTGAAGCTTTCTTT. Full variable domain (remainder filled in from reference TRBV11-2 and TRBJ1-1): EAGVAQSPRYKIIEKRQSVAFWCNPISGHATLYWYQQILGQGPKLLIQFQNNGVVDDSQLPKDRFSAERLKGVDSTLKIQPAKLEDSAVYLCASSTDRNTEAFFGQGTRLTVV.

J is TRBJ2-7 and V is TRBV27; weak D call: TRBD2 (5 bases). The CDR3 covers 14 residues. V gave up 5 bases and J gave up 3 bases, with 14 bases separating them. The germline V gene has CDR1 MNHEY and CDR2 SMNVEV (reference sequence). The DNA of the CDR3 is TGTGCCAGCAGTACCGGGGAATTAAACTACGAGCAGTACTTC. Its protein product is CASSTGELNYEQYF.

This chain uses TRBV18 with TRBJ1-2, with TRBD1 identical over 8 bases. This CDR3 region has 14 residues. CDR1 is KGHSH, CDR2 LQKENI, per germline. Unmatched junction bases numbered 4, after V lost 3 bases and J lost 4 bases. The CDR3 DNA follows: TGTGCCAGCTCACCTGGGACAGGACTCTATGGCTACACCTTC. Protein: CASSPGTGLYGYTF.

V is TRBV6-5 and J is TRBJ2-3; 13 bases map to TRBD2. The CDR3 runs to 15 residues. V lost 5 bases and J lost 1; bases outside the gene matches: 0. CDR1 and CDR2 from the germline V gene are MNHEY and SVGAGI. CDR3 sequence: CASSTSGGGTDTQYF. CDR3 nucleotide sequence: TGTGCCAGCAGTACTAGCGGGGGGGGCACAGATACGCAGTATTTT.

The chain employs TRBV7-2 and TRBJ1-1; 10 nucleotides line up with TRBD1. Germline V gene sequence: CDR1 SGHTA, CDR2 FQGNSA. The CDR3 contains 15 residues. Trimming at V came to 5 bases and at J to 5 bases, leaving 8 bases not matched to a gene. This chain's CDR3 is CASSTEDRGRTEAFF. In DNA, the CDR3 is TGTGCCAGCAGCACAGAGGACAGGGGGAGGACTGAAGCTTTCTTT.

This rearrangement joins TRBV20-1 to TRBJ2-7; tentatively, D is TRBD2 (6 bases). The CDR3 loop spans 14 amino acids. Germline-derived CDR1 and CDR2 are DFQATT and SNEGSKA (reference sequence). The V and J ends lost 3 bases and 3 bases respectively, with 15 bases between them. CDR3 residues: CSASRTLALYEQYF. CDR3 DNA: TGCAGTGCTAGTAGGACACTAGCCCTCTACGAGCAGTACTTC.

The rearrangement joins TRBV13 to TRBJ2-7; 7 bases align to TRBD1. Germline CDR1 is PRHDT and CDR2 is FYEKMQ (reference sequence). The CDR3 has 15 residues. V lost 4 bases to trimming and J lost 0 bases; unmatched junction nucleotides: 6. CDR3 residues: CASSSLRDSSYEQYF. The CDR3 region has the DNA TGTGCCAGCAGCTCCCTCCGGGACAGCTCCTACGAGCAGTACTTC.

The rearrangement uses TRBV27 and TRBJ1-2; D gene uncertain. The germline V and J ends were trimmed by 0 bases and 8 bases, with 10 bases remaining between them. Germline CDR1 is MNHEY and CDR2 is SMNVEV (reference sequence). The CDR3 runs to 13 residues. In DNA form, the CDR3 reads TGTGCCAGCAGTTTATCGAGGTCTGGGGGCTACACCTTC. Residues: CASSLSRSGGYTF.

This clone has a handful of counts. This chain links TRBV9 with TRBJ2-1, with D possibly being TRBD1 (6 bases). CDR1 is SGDLS and CDR2 is YYNGEE in the germline V gene. The CDR3 has 15 residues. V dropped 0 bases and J dropped 6 bases, with 13 bases sitting between them. The CDR3 sequence is CASSVEGVWSNEQFF. CDR3 in DNA: TGTGCCAGCAGCGTAGAGGGGGTGTGGAGCAATGAGCAGTTCTTC.

This clone was found once. V gene TRBV12-3 or TRBV12-4 combines with J gene TRBJ1-3, with 8 positions matching TRBD1. J gave up 4 bases and V 7 bases, and 3 bases lay outside the gene matches. This CDR3 spans 13 amino acids. The chain's CDR3 is CASTRDRGNTIYF. The CDR3 DNA is TGTGCCAGCACCCGGGACAGGGGAAACACCATATATTTT.

The rearrangement uses TRBV6-5 and TRBJ2-5; no firm D call. The germline V and J ends were trimmed by 7 bases and 2 bases, with 8 bases remaining between them. The CDR3 sequence is 12 residues long. The germline V gene has CDR1 MNHEY and CDR2 SVGAGI. This chain's CDR3 is CASTTIQETQYF. The CDR3 DNA reads as TGTGCCAGCACTACGATTCAAGAGACCCAGTACTTC.

The chain carries TRBV9 and TRBJ1-1; tentatively, D is TRBD1 (6 bases). Trimming left V 3 bases short and J 0 bases short, with 12 bases between. The germline V gene has CDR1 SGDLS and CDR2 YYNGEE. The CDR3 has 15 residues. The CDR3 nucleotides are TGTGCCAGCAGCGGCGGGGGCCTACTGAACACTGAAGCTTTCTTT. Translation gives CASSGGGLLNTEAFF. Looking up the rest from reference TRBV9 and TRBJ1-1 gives the full variable domain: DSGVTQTPKHLITATGQRVTLRCSPRSGDLSVYWYQQSLDQGLQFLIQYYNGEERAKGNILERFSAQQFPDLHSELNLSSLELGDSALYFCASSGGGLLNTEAFFGQGTRLTVV.

The chain uses TRBV27 and TRBJ1-1; D remains unclear. The V and J ends lost 1 base and 0 bases respectively, with 12 bases between them. Germline values: CDR1 MNHEY, CDR2 SMNVEV (reference sequence). The length of the CDR3 is 16 residues. CDR3 sequence (DNA): TGTGCCAGCAGTTTATATCCGGTGGTCATGAACACTGAAGCTTTCTTT. Translating gives CASSLYPVVMNTEAFF.

The chain is built from TRBV5-1 and TRBJ1-1, with D maybe TRBD1 (6 bases). Trimming stripped 4 bases from V and 3 bases from J, with 13 bases between. The length of the CDR3 is 14 residues. Germline assignment: CDR1 SGHRS and CDR2 YFSETQ. CDR3 nucleotides: TGCGCCAGCAGCCCACAGGGTATGGACACTGAAGCTTTCTTT. It yields the protein CASSPQGMDTEAFF.

The J gene is TRBJ2-3, the V gene TRBV5-1; 8 nucleotides line up with TRBD2. Germline CDR1 SGHRS, CDR2 YFSETQ. J gave up 2 bases and V 1 base, and 3 bases lay outside the gene matches. This CDR3 contains 15 residues. The DNA for the CDR3 is TGCGCCAGCAGCTTGACTAGCGGCGACACAGATACGCAGTATTTT. It yields the protein CASSLTSGDTDTQYF.

V gene TRBV6-5 combines with J gene TRBJ1-1; a weak D match, TRBD1 (5 bases). CDR3 length: 13 residues. The germline gives CDR1 MNHEY, CDR2 SVGAGI. Trimming removed 8 bases from V and 0 bases from J, with 10 bases in between. CDR3 sequence reads: CASLRGMNTEAFF. CDR3 bases: TGTGCCAGCCTCCGGGGGATGAACACTGAAGCTTTCTTT.

The rearrangement uses TRBV9 and TRBJ1-4, with TRBD1 matching over 8 bases. Germline V CDR1 and CDR2: SGDLS, YYNGEE. After removal of 4 bases from V and 6 bases from J, the junction contained 8 bases not matched to a gene. The CDR3 runs to 15 residues. The CDR3 nucleotides read TGTGCCAGCAGCCCCCGACAGGGGTTACATGAAAAACTGTTTTTT. Protein sequence: CASSPRQGLHEKLFF.

The chain employs TRBV6-2 or TRBV6-3 and TRBJ1-1, with D unclear. From germline, CDR1 is MNHEY and CDR2 SVGEGT. V lost 5 bases to trimming and J lost 7 bases, with 14 bases between them. This CDR3 is built from 13 residues. Written as DNA, the CDR3 is TGTGCCAGCAGTCCCTATCGGTCAAGTGAAGCTTTCTTT. Translating it yields CASSPYRSSEAFF.

This sequence joins TRBV27 and TRBJ2-4; 7 bases agree with TRBD1. Germline lookup yields CDR1 MNHEY and CDR2 SMNVEV (reference sequence). This CDR3 region has 16 residues. After removal of 5 bases from V and 7 bases from J, the junction contained 14 bases not matched to a gene. The CDR3 DNA sequence: TGTGCCAGCAGTCTTACCTCAGGCAGCAGGGGGAACATTCAGTACTTC. The encoded protein is CASSLTSGSRGNIQYF.

The chain's CDR3 is CASSQALSGQGANYGYTF. CDR3 DNA sequence: TGTGCCAGCAGCCAAGCTTTATCGGGACAGGGGGCCAACTATGGCTACACCTTC. This chain connects TRBV14 to TRBJ1-2; 12 nucleotides agree with TRBD1. CDR1 and CDR2 from the germline V gene are SGHDN and FVKESK. V shed 1 base and J 2 bases; nucleotides not matched to a gene: 8. This CDR3 comprises 18 residues.